This T cell receptor (beta chain) is from a study of blood T cell repertoires in COVID-19. Across the study: Both acute and convalescent COVID-19 samples were obtained from the United States, Italy and Spain. Sources were T cells, B-cell-depleted T cells, or PBMCs; the material itself was cDNA or gDNA.

Sequencing used immunoSEQ multiplex PCR; TCRdb keeps in-frame clones, though not all of them. The data contain 300,000 to 450,000 clones, roughly 86% of them singletons. There are 13 residues in the CDR3. Trimming stripped 5 bases from V and 0 bases from J, with 9 bases between. The germline gives CDR1 SGHRS, CDR2 YFSETQ. This receptor was identified in a woman in her sixties with COVID-19, enrolled during active disease. V is TRBV5-1 and J is TRBJ2-7, with D unresolved. Sequencing used peripheral blood. CDR3 bases: TGCGCCAGCAGTTCTCAGGACTCCTACGAGCAGTACTTC. Amino acid sequence: CASSSQDSYEQYF.